This T cell receptor beta chain was found in a study of OX40 agonist ivuxolimab in advanced cancers. Study observations and caveats: The authors did not determine the antigen specificity of the expanded peripheral T cells. Clonal expansion was among the lowest in partial responders at 0.1-3.0 mg/kg, especially CD8+.

Assay used: immunoSEQ multiplex PCR; TCRdb lists only in-frame clones, some missing. The table includes 77,000 or so clones, about nine tenths detected once. Cycle 7 day 1, cycle 4 day 1, and baseline were the timepoints at which blood was sampled. The CDR3 covers 17 residues. Losses at the gene ends were 4 bases for V and 3 bases for J; bases not matched to a gene: 14. Germline V gives CDR1 SGHRS, CDR2 YFSETQ. A remark on this clone: Its specificity is not known.

The V and J genes are TRBV5-1 and TRBJ2-7; TRBD1 aligns across 9 bases. The clonotype comes from an adult with an advanced solid tumor such as melanoma, head and neck, liver or kidney cancer. The sequences come from CD4+ or CD8+ T cells sorted from blood, collected in a trial of the OX40 agonist ivuxolimab. The CDR3 is CASSPPRTGDRGYEQYF. In nucleotides, the CDR3 is TGCGCCAGCAGCCCCCCTAGGACAGGGGATAGAGGCTACGAGCAGTACTTC.